This record concerns one TCR beta chain sequence. Original processing notes: It was from reference gene primer amplification that nucleated cell counts were estimated. Method: immunoSEQ multiplex PCR; TCRdb's copy keeps in-frame clones and lacks some. The DNA was the basis for D and trimming; V, J and clone size are from that table. The profile shows about 420,000 clones, approximately 90% of them singletons. This entry is derived from a study of blood T cell repertoires in COVID-19. Study background: Whether acute or convalescent, the COVID-19 samples came from the United States, Italy and Spain. Sample material is recorded as cDNA or gDNA derived from T cells, B-cell-depleted T cells, or PBMCs.

CDR1 SGHNT and CDR2 YYREEE come from the germline V gene (reference sequence). With 6 bases clipped from V and 5 bases from J, the junction kept 5 bases outside the gene matches. This CDR3 has 13 residues. Sequencing was performed on peripheral blood. This chain joins TRBV5-4 and TRBJ2-5; 9 bases are a match to TRBD2. The TCR sequence derives from a man younger than 35 with COVID-19, enrolled during active disease. The chain's CDR3 is CASTDSGSETQYF. The CDR3 DNA is TGTGCCAGCACTGATAGCGGGAGTGAGACCCAGTACTTC.